This TCR beta chain derives from a study of lung T cells in sarcoidosis with Löfgren's syndrome. Study in general: CD4+ T cells build up in sarcoidosis bronchoalveolar lavage fluid. Löfgren's syndrome patients were the main repertoire analysis focus.

TCRdb re-derived calls from the reads in MiXCR, one entry per CDR3 protein. The sample contains fewer than 1,500 distinct CDR3 sequences, about 20% of which appear only once. This clonotype was obtained from a human donor with sarcoidosis (Löfgren's syndrome or another form), or a control subject (not recorded which). The sample was CD4+ T cells from PBMCs.

The CDR3 is CTTRDRGVIQYF. In DNA form, the CDR3 reads TGTACCACCAGGGACAGGGGGGTCATTCAGTACTTC. The chain employs TRBV2 and TRBJ2-4; TRBD1 agrees at 11 bases. CDR3 size: 12 residues. Germline CDR1 and CDR2: SNHLY and FYNNEI.